This T cell receptor (beta chain) is drawn from a study of OX40 agonist ivuxolimab in advanced cancers. For the study at large: Every 2 weeks, patients got intravenous ivuxolimab at one of six dose levels (0.01-10 mg/kg).

Repertoires were generated with immunoSEQ multiplex PCR, while TCRdb's copy carries only in-frame clones and drops some. This table has 70,000 to 80,000 clones, 93% appearing once. Study-level points and caveats: Average numbers of expanded clones were greater in CD8+ T cells than in CD4+. Low normalized T-cell clonal expansion was additionally recorded for some nonresponders.

Regarding this clone: Its antigen is unidentified.

V was trimmed by 2 bases and J by 4 bases, leaving 9 bases between them. CDR1 is SGHDT and CDR2 is YYEEEE in the germline V gene. The CDR3 contains 13 residues. The chain couples TRBV5-6 to TRBJ1-2, with D unresolved. This sample comprised CD4+ or CD8+ T cells sorted from blood, obtained in a trial of the OX40 agonist ivuxolimab. The TCR was taken from an adult with an advanced solid tumor such as melanoma, head and neck, liver or kidney cancer. The CDR3 coding sequence is TGTGCCAGCAGCTTCAGCGGTACCTATGGCTACACCTTC. Translating it yields CASSFSGTYGYTF.